This T cell receptor beta chain appears in the sequencing data of a study of T cells in Graves' hyperthyroidism and ophthalmopathy. This clonotype was counted ten times or more. Its antigen is still unknown. Each person with ophthalmopathy scored at least 3 on the Clinical Activity Score, reached NOSPECS grade 4 or higher, and had been ill under 3 months. Those patients with uncontrolled infection, other autoimmune disease, pregnancy or lactation were excluded. Findings and limits, study-wide: Stable hyperthyroidism was separated from ophthalmopathy by a model based on 13 V-J features.

The CDR3 runs to 18 residues. V was cut by 5 bases and J by 0 bases, with 22 bases left in between. Germline assignment: CDR1 MNHEY and CDR2 SMNVEV (reference sequence). Authors of the study amplified TCR beta CDR3 regions from RNA transcripts. First-round RT-PCR with HTBI primers amplified the TCR CDR3 region. From the multiplex PCR reads, TCRdb called clonotypes with MiXCR, one entry per CDR3 protein. The sample consists of around 600,000 distinct CDR3 sequences, more than 15% of them appearing once. The sample comprised blood. The sequence was collected from a woman aged 40 to 50 with Graves' ophthalmopathy. This rearrangement joins TRBV27 to TRBJ1-2, with D tentatively TRBD1 (6 bases). The chain's CDR3 is CASSPTPWRQASNYGYTF. CDR3 DNA sequence: TGTGCCAGCAGTCCAACCCCCTGGAGACAGGCCTCTAACTATGGCTACACCTTC.